Presented here are 3 T cell receptor beta chains from one specimen sequenced in a study of patients and donors after allogeneic stem cell transplantation. TCRdb analysed the RT-PCR reads with MiXCR anew, one entry per CDR3 protein. The sample has 28,000 or so distinct CDR3 sequences, almost 7% seen once. Sequenced input: blood, either unsorted or a sorted T cell fraction (not recorded which). These receptors were taken from a human donor who was either an allogeneic HSCT recipient or a stem cell or donor lymphocyte infusion donor (not recorded which). It is not recorded whose cells these are; they may come from a transplant donor.

This clonotype was found a few times. The V call is TRBV4-2, the J call TRBJ2-1; perhaps TRBD2 as D (5 bases). With 0 bases removed from V and 5 bases from J, the gap between germline ends came to 8 bases. CDR3 size: 14 residues. In germline, CDR1 is LGHNA, CDR2 YNFKEQ. The CDR3 DNA follows: TGTGCCAGCAGCCAAGATCGAGGGAACAATGAGCAGTTCTTC. It encodes CASSQDRGNNEQFF.

This clonotype was seen many times. This chain connects TRBV12-3 or TRBV12-4 to TRBJ1-1, with D possibly being TRBD1 (5 bases). The CDR3 is 14 amino acids. The V end was cut by 5 bases, the J end by 3 bases, with 13 bases between. The chain's CDR3 is CASSRRQTHTEAFF. For the CDR3, the DNA is TGTGCCAGCAGTCGTAGACAGACTCACACTGAAGCTTTCTTT.

This clonotype was recorded many times. This chain links TRBV6-5 with TRBJ1-2; TRBD1 aligns across 7 bases. The CDR3 length is 16 residues. V lost 2 bases and J lost 3; bases outside the gene matches: 9. Per the germline V gene, CDR1 is MNHEY and CDR2 is SVGAGI. DNA for the CDR3: TGTGCCAGCAGTTACGGGCCGGACAGGAGGCACTATGGCTACACCTTC. Residues: CASSYGPDRRHYGYTF.